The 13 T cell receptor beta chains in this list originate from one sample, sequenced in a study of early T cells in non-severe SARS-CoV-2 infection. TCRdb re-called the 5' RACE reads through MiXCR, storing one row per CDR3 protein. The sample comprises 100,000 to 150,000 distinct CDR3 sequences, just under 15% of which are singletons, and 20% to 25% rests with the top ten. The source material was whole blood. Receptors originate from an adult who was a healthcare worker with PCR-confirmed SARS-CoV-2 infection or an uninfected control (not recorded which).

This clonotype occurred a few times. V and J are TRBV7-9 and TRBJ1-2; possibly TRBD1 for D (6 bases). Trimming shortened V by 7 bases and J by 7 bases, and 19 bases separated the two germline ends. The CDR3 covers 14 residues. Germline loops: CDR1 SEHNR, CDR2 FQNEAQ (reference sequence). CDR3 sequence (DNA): TGTGCCAGCATTGGTGGGCAGGGGTTTACTGGCTACACCTTC. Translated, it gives CASIGGQGFTGYTF.

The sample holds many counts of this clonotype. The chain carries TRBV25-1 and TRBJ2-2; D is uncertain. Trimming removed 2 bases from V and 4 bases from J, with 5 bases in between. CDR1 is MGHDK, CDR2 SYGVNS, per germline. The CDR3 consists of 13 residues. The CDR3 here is CASSEAVTGELFF. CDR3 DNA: TGTGCCAGCAGTGAAGCGGTCACCGGGGAGCTGTTTTTT.

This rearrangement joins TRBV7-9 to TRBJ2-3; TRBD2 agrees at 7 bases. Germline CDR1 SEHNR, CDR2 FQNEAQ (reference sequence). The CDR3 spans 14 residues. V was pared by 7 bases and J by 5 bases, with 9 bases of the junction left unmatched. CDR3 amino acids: CASKRGSRGDTQYF. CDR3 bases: TGTGCCAGCAAGCGGGGATCAAGAGGAGATACGCAGTATTTT. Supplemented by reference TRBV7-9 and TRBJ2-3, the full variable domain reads DTGVSQNPRHKITKRGQNVTFRCDPISEHNRLYWYRQTLGQGPEFLTYFQNEAQLEKSRLLSDRFSAERPKGSFSTLEIQRTEQGDSAMYLCASKRGSRGDTQYFGPGTRLTVL.

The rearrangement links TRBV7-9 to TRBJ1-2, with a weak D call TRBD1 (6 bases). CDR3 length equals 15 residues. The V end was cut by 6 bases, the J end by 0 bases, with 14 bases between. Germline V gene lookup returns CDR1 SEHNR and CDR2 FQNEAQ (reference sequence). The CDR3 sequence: CASSPARGSNYGYTF. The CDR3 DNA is TGTGCCAGCAGTCCAGCCAGGGGATCTAACTATGGCTACACCTTC.

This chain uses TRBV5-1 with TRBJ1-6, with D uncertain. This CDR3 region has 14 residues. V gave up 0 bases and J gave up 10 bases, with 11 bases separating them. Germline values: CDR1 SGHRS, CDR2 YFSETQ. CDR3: CASSLGPPQSPLHF. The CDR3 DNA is TGCGCCAGCAGCTTGGGGCCGCCGCAATCACCCCTCCACTTT.

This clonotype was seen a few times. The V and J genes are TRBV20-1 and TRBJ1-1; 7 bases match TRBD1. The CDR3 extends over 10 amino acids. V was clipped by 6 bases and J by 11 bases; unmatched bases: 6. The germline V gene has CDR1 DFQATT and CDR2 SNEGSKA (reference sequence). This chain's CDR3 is CSAQRGHAFF. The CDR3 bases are TGCAGTGCGCAAAGGGGGCATGCTTTCTTT.

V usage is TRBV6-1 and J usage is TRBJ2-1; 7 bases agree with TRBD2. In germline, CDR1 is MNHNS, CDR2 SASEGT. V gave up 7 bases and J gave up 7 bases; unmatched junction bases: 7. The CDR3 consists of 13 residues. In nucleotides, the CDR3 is TGTGCCAGCAAACTTCTGGGGGGGAATGAGCAGTTCTTC. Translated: CASKLLGGNEQFF.

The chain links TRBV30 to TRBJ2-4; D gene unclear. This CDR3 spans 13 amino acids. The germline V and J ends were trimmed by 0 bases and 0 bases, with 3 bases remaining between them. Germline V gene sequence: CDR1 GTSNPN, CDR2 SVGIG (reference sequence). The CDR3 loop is CAWSVRAKNIQYF. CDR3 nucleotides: TGTGCCTGGAGTGTACGAGCCAAAAACATTCAGTACTTC.

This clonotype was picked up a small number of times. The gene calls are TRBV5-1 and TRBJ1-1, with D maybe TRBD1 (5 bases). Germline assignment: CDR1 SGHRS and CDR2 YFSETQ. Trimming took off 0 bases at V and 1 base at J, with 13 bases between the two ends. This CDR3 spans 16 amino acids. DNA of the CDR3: TGCGCCAGCAGCTTGGGAGCCGGGACTCAGAACACTGAAGCTTTCTTT. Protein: CASSLGAGTQNTEAFF. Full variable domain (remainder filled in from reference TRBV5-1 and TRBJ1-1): KAGVTQTPRYLIKTRGQQVTLSCSPISGHRSVSWYQQTPGQGLQFLFEYFSETQRNKGNFPGRFSGRQFSNSRSEMNVSTLELGDSALYLCASSLGAGTQNTEAFFGQGTRLTVV.

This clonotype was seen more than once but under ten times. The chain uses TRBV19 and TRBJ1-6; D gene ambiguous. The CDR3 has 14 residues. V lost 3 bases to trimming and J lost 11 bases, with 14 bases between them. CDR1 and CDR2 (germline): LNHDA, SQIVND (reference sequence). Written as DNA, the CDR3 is TGTGCCAGTAGTATTGTGACCATAGGTGCACCCCTCCACTTT. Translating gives CASSIVTIGAPLHF.

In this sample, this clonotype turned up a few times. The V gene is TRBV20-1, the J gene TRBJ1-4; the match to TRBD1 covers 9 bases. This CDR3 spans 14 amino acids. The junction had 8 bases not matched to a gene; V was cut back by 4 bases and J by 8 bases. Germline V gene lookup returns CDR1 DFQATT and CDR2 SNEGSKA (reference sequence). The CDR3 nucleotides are TGCAGTGCTACAACAGGGGGCGTTGAAGAAAAACTGTTTTTT. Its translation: CSATTGGVEEKLFF.

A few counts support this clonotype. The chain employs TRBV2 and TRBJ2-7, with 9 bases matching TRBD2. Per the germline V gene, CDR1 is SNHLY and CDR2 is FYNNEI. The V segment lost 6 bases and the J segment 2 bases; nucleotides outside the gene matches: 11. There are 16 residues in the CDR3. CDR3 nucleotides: TGTGCCAGCAGACCTACCGGACTAGCGAGGCCCTACGAGCAGTACTTC. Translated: CASRPTGLARPYEQYF.

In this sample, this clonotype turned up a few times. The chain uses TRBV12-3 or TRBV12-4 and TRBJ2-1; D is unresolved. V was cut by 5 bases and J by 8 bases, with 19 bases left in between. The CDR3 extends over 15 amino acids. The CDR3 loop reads CASSPGWSNEHEQFF. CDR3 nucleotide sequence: TGTGCCAGCAGTCCCGGCTGGTCGAACGAACATGAGCAGTTCTTC.